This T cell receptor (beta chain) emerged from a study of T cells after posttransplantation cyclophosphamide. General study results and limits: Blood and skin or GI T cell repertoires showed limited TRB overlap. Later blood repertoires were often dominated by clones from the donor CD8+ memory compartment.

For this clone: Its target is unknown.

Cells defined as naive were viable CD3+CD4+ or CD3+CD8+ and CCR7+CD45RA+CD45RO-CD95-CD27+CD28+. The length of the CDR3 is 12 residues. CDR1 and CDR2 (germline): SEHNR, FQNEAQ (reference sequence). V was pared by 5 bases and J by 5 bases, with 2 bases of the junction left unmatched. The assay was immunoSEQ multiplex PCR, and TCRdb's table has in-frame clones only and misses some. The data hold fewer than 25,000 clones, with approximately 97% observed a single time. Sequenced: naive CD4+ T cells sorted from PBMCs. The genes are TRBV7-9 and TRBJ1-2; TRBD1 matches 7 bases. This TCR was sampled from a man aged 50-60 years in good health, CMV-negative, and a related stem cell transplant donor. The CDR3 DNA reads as TGTGCCAGCAGCCGGACAGGTTATGGCTACACCTTC. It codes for CASSRTGYGYTF.